These T cell receptor beta chains were read from a single sample in a study of blood T cells in healthy people across ages. TCRdb redid the calling of the 5' RACE reads with MiXCR, one entry per CDR3 protein. The top ten clones hold around 3.4% of a sample with under 800,000 distinct CDR3 sequences, roughly 21% of them seen once. The sample consisted of blood. The receptors shown here come from a man aged 70-80 years in good health. Both conserved end residues are part of each CDR3. A D gene is named only where the DNA matches it firmly. Clone sizes are given selectively: once, few, many, or a class where the clone is expanded.

d_gene: -; v_gene: TRBV29-1; abundance: few; j_gene: TRBJ2-7; CDR3aa: CSVLPGGGYEQYF; CDR3nt: TGCAGCGTCCTCCCCGGAGGAGGCTACGAGCAGTACTTC
d_gene: -; v_gene: TRBV27; abundance: -; j_gene: TRBJ2-1; CDR3aa: CASSPDRLLSYNEQFF; CDR3nt: TGTGCCAGCAGTCCCGACCGACTCCTCTCCTACAATGAGCAGTTCTTC
d_gene: -; v_gene: TRBV3-1; abundance: few; j_gene: TRBJ2-6; CDR3aa: CASRLQGSGANVLTF; CDR3nt: TGTGCCAGCAGGCTGCAGGGCTCTGGGGCCAACGTCCTGACTTTC
d_gene: -; v_gene: TRBV28; abundance: -; j_gene: TRBJ1-4; CDR3aa: CASSPPTEKLFF; CDR3nt: TGTGCCAGCAGTCCACCGACTGAAAAACTGTTTTTT
d_gene: -; v_gene: TRBV2; abundance: many; j_gene: TRBJ2-5; CDR3aa: CASRYRDFQETQYF; CDR3nt: TGTGCCAGTCGTTACCGGGACTTCCAAGAGACCCAGTACTTC
d_gene: -; v_gene: TRBV7-9; abundance: -; j_gene: TRBJ2-4; CDR3aa: CASSATDQLAKNIQYF; CDR3nt: TGTGCCAGCAGCGCAACAGATCAACTAGCCAAAAACATTCAGTACTTC
d_gene: TRBD2; v_gene: TRBV7-9; abundance: -; j_gene: TRBJ2-1; CDR3aa: CASSLARGVLASGEFF; CDR3nt: TGTGCCAGCAGCTTAGCGCGGGGGGTTTTGGCTTCAGGGGAGTTCTTC
d_gene: TRBD2; v_gene: TRBV7-2; abundance: -; j_gene: TRBJ2-5; CDR3aa: CASSFTAGFQETQYF; CDR3nt: TGTGCCAGCAGCTTCACAGCGGGGTTTCAAGAGACCCAGTACTTC
d_gene: -; v_gene: TRBV20-1; abundance: few; j_gene: TRBJ2-2; CDR3aa: CSASPGKGTGELFF; CDR3nt: TGCAGTGCTAGCCCCGGGAAGGGCACCGGGGAGCTGTTTTTT
d_gene: -; v_gene: TRBV2; abundance: -; j_gene: TRBJ2-2; CDR3aa: CASTSVVSDTGELFF; CDR3nt: TGTGCCAGCACCTCAGTTGTGTCGGACACCGGGGAGCTGTTTTTT
d_gene: -; v_gene: TRBV5-5; abundance: few; j_gene: TRBJ2-7; CDR3aa: CASSVWGSYEQYF; CDR3nt: TGTGCCAGCAGCGTCTGGGGATCCTACGAGCAGTACTTC
d_gene: TRBD2; v_gene: TRBV6-1; abundance: few; j_gene: TRBJ2-7; CDR3aa: CATTSGGSYEQYF; CDR3nt: TGTGCCACTACTAGCGGCGGCTCCTACGAGCAGTACTTC
d_gene: -; v_gene: TRBV14; abundance: many; j_gene: TRBJ2-2; CDR3aa: CASSQGTKNTGELFF; CDR3nt: TGTGCCAGCAGCCAAGGCACGAAGAACACCGGGGAGCTGTTTTTT
d_gene: TRBD1; v_gene: TRBV20-1; abundance: few; j_gene: TRBJ2-7; CDR3aa: CSAPRDSGTYEQYF; CDR3nt: TGCAGTGCTCCCCGGGACAGCGGTACCTACGAGCAGTACTTC
d_gene: -; v_gene: TRBV20-1; abundance: few; j_gene: TRBJ1-3; CDR3aa: CSASDRHSGNTIYF; CDR3nt: TGCAGTGCTAGTGACCGACACTCTGGAAACACCATATATTTT
d_gene: TRBD2; v_gene: TRBV6-5; abundance: -; j_gene: TRBJ2-1; CDR3aa: CASRLRGAYNEQFF; CDR3nt: TGTGCCAGCCGCCTGCGGGGGGCTTACAATGAGCAGTTCTTC
d_gene: -; v_gene: TRBV6-5; abundance: -; j_gene: TRBJ2-7; CDR3aa: CASSYGGSEQYF; CDR3nt: TGTGCCAGCAGTTACGGGGGATCTGAGCAGTACTTC
d_gene: TRBD1; v_gene: TRBV10-3; abundance: -; j_gene: TRBJ2-1; CDR3aa: CATSDMGRGQSF; CDR3nt: TGTGCCACCTCAGACATGGGCAGGGGGCAGTCCTTC
d_gene: -; v_gene: TRBV15; abundance: -; j_gene: TRBJ2-2; CDR3aa: CATSRDANTGELFF; CDR3nt: TGTGCCACCAGCAGGGACGCTAACACCGGGGAGCTGTTTTTT
d_gene: -; v_gene: TRBV5-6; abundance: few; j_gene: TRBJ1-1; CDR3aa: CASSTLGPSLSGAFF; CDR3nt: TGTGCCAGCAGCACCCTCGGGCCTTCCCTTTCAGGAGCTTTCTTT
d_gene: TRBD2; v_gene: TRBV10-3; abundance: -; j_gene: TRBJ2-1; CDR3aa: CAIRTSGSSYNEQFF; CDR3nt: TGTGCCATCAGGACTAGCGGGAGCTCCTACAATGAGCAGTTCTTC
d_gene: -; v_gene: TRBV6-5; abundance: -; j_gene: TRBJ1-2; CDR3aa: CASKQSLPGSYGYTF; CDR3nt: TGTGCCAGCAAACAGAGCCTTCCAGGGAGCTATGGCTACACCTTC
d_gene: -; v_gene: TRBV6-2/TRBV6-3; abundance: -; j_gene: TRBJ2-7; CDR3aa: CASSYSTLRTYSYEQYF; CDR3nt: TGTGCCAGCAGTTACTCGACGCTGAGGACATATTCCTACGAGCAGTACTTC
d_gene: TRBD2; v_gene: TRBV4-1; abundance: few; j_gene: TRBJ2-1; CDR3aa: CASSLFPSGSYNEQFF; CDR3nt: TGCGCCAGCAGCCTCTTCCCTAGCGGCTCCTACAATGAGCAGTTCTTC
d_gene: -; v_gene: TRBV6-6; abundance: -; j_gene: TRBJ2-1; CDR3aa: CASSSHNEQFF; CDR3nt: TGTGCCAGCAGTTCACACAATGAGCAGTTCTTC
d_gene: -; v_gene: TRBV19; abundance: -; j_gene: TRBJ2-5; CDR3aa: CASSKSGSETQYF; CDR3nt: TGTGCCAGTAGTAAGAGTGGCTCGGAGACCCAGTACTTC
d_gene: -; v_gene: TRBV18; abundance: -; j_gene: TRBJ1-1; CDR3aa: CAGSLGTNTEAFF; CDR3nt: TGTGCCGGCTCACTGGGAACTAACACTGAAGCTTTCTTT
d_gene: TRBD2; v_gene: TRBV4-2; abundance: few; j_gene: TRBJ2-5; CDR3aa: CASSQVGTSGRETQYF; CDR3nt: TGTGCCAGCAGCCAAGTGGGGACTAGCGGGCGGGAGACCCAGTACTTC
d_gene: -; v_gene: TRBV5-1; abundance: -; j_gene: TRBJ2-2; CDR3aa: CASSLRLQGGELFF; CDR3nt: TGCGCCAGCAGCTTGCGGCTACAGGGCGGGGAGCTGTTTTTT
d_gene: TRBD1; v_gene: TRBV27; abundance: -; j_gene: TRBJ1-2; CDR3aa: CASRVRTGPNYGYTF; CDR3nt: TGTGCCAGCAGGGTTAGGACAGGTCCTAACTATGGCTACACCTTC
d_gene: -; v_gene: TRBV5-1; abundance: -; j_gene: TRBJ1-2; CDR3aa: CASSLLQDYGYTF; CDR3nt: TGCGCCAGCAGCTTGCTCCAGGACTATGGCTACACCTTC
d_gene: -; v_gene: TRBV6-6; abundance: few; j_gene: TRBJ2-7; CDR3aa: CASSRAAGQKSYEQYF; CDR3nt: TGTGCCAGCAGCCGCGCCGCGGGACAGAAGTCCTACGAGCAGTACTTC
d_gene: TRBD1; v_gene: TRBV20-1; abundance: few; j_gene: TRBJ1-4; CDR3aa: CSALRTGGEKLFF; CDR3nt: TGCAGTGCTCTCCGGACAGGGGGTGAAAAACTGTTTTTT
d_gene: -; v_gene: TRBV2; abundance: few; j_gene: TRBJ2-2; CDR3aa: CASKLENSGELFF; CDR3nt: TGTGCCAGCAAACTGGAGAATTCCGGGGAGCTGTTTTTT
d_gene: TRBD2; v_gene: TRBV20-1; abundance: -; j_gene: TRBJ2-1; CDR3aa: CSAPDTTSEWNEQFF; CDR3nt: TGCAGTGCCCCCGACACGACTAGCGAGTGGAATGAGCAGTTCTTC
d_gene: -; v_gene: TRBV20-1; abundance: -; j_gene: TRBJ2-1; CDR3aa: CSARDPTIKYNEQFF; CDR3nt: TGCAGTGCTAGAGATCCGACTATCAAATACAATGAGCAGTTCTTC
d_gene: TRBD2; v_gene: TRBV4-1; abundance: -; j_gene: TRBJ2-7; CDR3aa: CASSQGTSGRPEEQYF; CDR3nt: TGCGCCAGCAGCCAGGGGACTAGCGGGAGGCCAGAGGAGCAGTACTTC
d_gene: TRBD2; v_gene: TRBV14; abundance: -; j_gene: TRBJ2-1; CDR3aa: CASSQSGGRRDEQFF; CDR3nt: TGTGCCAGCAGCCAATCTGGCGGGAGAAGGGATGAGCAGTTCTTC
d_gene: -; v_gene: TRBV5-5; abundance: -; j_gene: TRBJ1-6; CDR3aa: CASSLVSQRYNSPLHF; CDR3nt: TGTGCCAGCAGCTTGGTGTCCCAACGCTATAATTCACCCCTCCACTTT
d_gene: -; v_gene: TRBV14; abundance: few; j_gene: TRBJ2-2; CDR3aa: CASSQRTPTARLFF; CDR3nt: TGTGCCAGCAGCCAAAGGACTCCGACCGCCCGGCTGTTTTTT
d_gene: TRBD2; v_gene: TRBV5-1; abundance: -; j_gene: TRBJ2-2; CDR3aa: CASSVGLAGVANTGELFF; CDR3nt: TGCGCCAGCAGCGTGGGACTAGCGGGAGTCGCGAACACCGGGGAGCTGTTTTTT
d_gene: -; v_gene: TRBV7-2; abundance: few; j_gene: TRBJ1-2; CDR3aa: CASSLPGVSYGYTF; CDR3nt: TGTGCCAGCTCTCTACCCGGGGTCAGCTATGGCTACACCTTC
d_gene: -; v_gene: TRBV9; abundance: few; j_gene: TRBJ2-7; CDR3aa: CASSVSSVSTYEQYF; CDR3nt: TGTGCCAGCAGCGTAAGTTCAGTGAGTACCTACGAGCAGTACTTC
d_gene: TRBD2; v_gene: TRBV6-1; abundance: -; j_gene: TRBJ2-1; CDR3aa: CASRGLAGGPRSYNEQFF; CDR3nt: TGTGCCAGCAGGGGACTAGCGGGAGGGCCTCGCTCCTACAATGAGCAGTTCTTC
d_gene: TRBD2; v_gene: TRBV19; abundance: -; j_gene: TRBJ2-1; CDR3aa: CASRQTGLGYNEQFF; CDR3nt: TGTGCCAGTAGACAAACGGGACTAGGCTACAATGAGCAGTTCTTC
d_gene: TRBD1; v_gene: TRBV3-1; abundance: -; j_gene: TRBJ2-7; CDR3aa: CTSSQGTDYEQYF; CDR3nt: TGTACCAGCAGCCAAGGGACAGACTACGAGCAGTACTTC
d_gene: -; v_gene: TRBV28; abundance: many; j_gene: TRBJ2-5; CDR3aa: CASSLLTGNQETQYF; CDR3nt: TGTGCCAGCAGTCTATTAACAGGGAACCAAGAGACCCAGTACTTC
d_gene: -; v_gene: TRBV5-1; abundance: -; j_gene: TRBJ2-3; CDR3aa: CASSLGGLPPDTQYF; CDR3nt: TGCGCCAGCAGCTTGGGAGGACTCCCGCCGGATACGCAGTATTTT